A single sample is the source of the 8 T cell receptor beta chains below, sequenced in a study of CD8+ T cells in alopecia areata. Sequencing used cDNA as its template, made by extracting RNA and reverse transcribing it. Profiled with immunoSEQ multiplex PCR; TCRdb holds only in-frame clones, not every one. The sample yields 120,000 or so clones, over 60% seen once. Treatment: oral pan-JAK inhibitor, 5-10 mg twice daily. The sample consisted of CD4+ T cells sorted from blood, taken at week 4, from a patient treated with tofacitinib. These receptors originate from a human donor with alopecia areata.

This clone was seen a handful of times. Germline is not matched at one junction end, which may reflect a read error. This rearrangement joins TRBV5-4 to TRBJ2-1, with D perhaps given as TRBD1 or TRBD2 (6 bases each). This CDR3 has 15 amino acids. Germline CDR1 and CDR2: SGHNT and YYREEE (reference sequence). The CDR3 nucleotides read TGTGCCAGCAGATTGGGGGCGGGGAGGTACAATGAGCAGTTCTTC. This encodes CASRLGAGRYNEQFF.

The genes are TRBV7-9 and TRBJ1-2, with D perhaps matching TRBD1 (6 bases). CDR1 is SEHNR, CDR2 FQNEAQ, per germline (reference sequence). This CDR3 has 14 amino acids. V gave up 0 bases and J gave up 4 bases, with 9 bases separating them. The DNA for the CDR3 is TGTGCCAGCAGCTTAGCGGCCAGGGGCTATGGCTACACCTTC. It specifies CASSLAARGYGYTF.

The chain couples TRBV2 to TRBJ1-4; D gene unclear. This CDR3 is built from 12 residues. V lost 7 bases and J lost 6, with 9 bases in between. Per the germline V gene, CDR1 is SNHLY and CDR2 is FYNNEI. The CDR3 loop is CASKTGHEKLFF. In DNA form, the CDR3 reads TGTGCCAGCAAAACCGGACATGAAAAACTGTTTTTT.

This clone occurred a few times. The V gene is TRBV30, the J gene TRBJ2-7; no reliable D call. The V gene's germline CDR1 is GTSNPN and CDR2 SVGIG (reference sequence). The CDR3 has 14 residues. V shed 0 bases and J shed 2 bases, with 11 bases lying between them. Here the CDR3 reads CAWSVDSLPYEQYF. In nucleotides, the CDR3 is TGTGCCTGGAGTGTAGACTCCCTTCCCTACGAGCAGTACTTC.

Only one count was recorded for this clone. The chain combines TRBV5-1 with TRBJ2-3, with a weak D call TRBD2 (7 bases). This CDR3 has 16 residues. The V end lost 0 bases, the J end lost 1 base, and 12 bases lay between the germline ends. Germline CDR1 reads SGHRS; CDR2 reads YFSETQ. The CDR3 DNA follows: TGCGCCAGCAGCTTGGAGGCGGGGGCGGGCACAGATACGCAGTATTTT. As protein: CASSLEAGAGTDTQYF.

The chain employs TRBV29-1 and TRBJ2-6, with D unclear. Germline V gives CDR1 SQVTM, CDR2 ANQGSEA. There are 15 residues in the CDR3. The V and J ends lost 4 bases and 0 bases respectively, with 10 bases between them. CDR3 amino acids: CSVARSASGANVLTF. The CDR3 bases are TGCAGCGTTGCCAGGAGTGCCTCTGGGGCCAACGTCCTGACTTTC.

This clone was picked up one time. The CDR3 DNA is TGTGCCAGTAGTACCGGGATTGGGGCTGAAGCTTTCTTT. Protein sequence: CASSTGIGAEAFF. The chain joins TRBV19 to TRBJ1-1; D uncertain. CDR1 and CDR2 from the germline V gene are LNHDA and SQIVND (reference sequence). The CDR3 runs 13 residues. V lost 4 bases and J 6 bases, leaving 12 bases between the germline ends.

This clone was picked up a small number of times. The chain couples TRBV4-3 to TRBJ1-6, with 7 bases aligning to TRBD1. The length of the CDR3 is 16 residues. Germline V CDR1 and CDR2: LGHNA, YSLEER. Trimming cost V 4 bases and J 2 bases; bases outside gene matches: 5. The CDR3 DNA follows: TGCGCCAGCAGCCGACGACAGGGAACCTATAATTCACCCCTCCACTTT. It translates to CASSRRQGTYNSPLHF.